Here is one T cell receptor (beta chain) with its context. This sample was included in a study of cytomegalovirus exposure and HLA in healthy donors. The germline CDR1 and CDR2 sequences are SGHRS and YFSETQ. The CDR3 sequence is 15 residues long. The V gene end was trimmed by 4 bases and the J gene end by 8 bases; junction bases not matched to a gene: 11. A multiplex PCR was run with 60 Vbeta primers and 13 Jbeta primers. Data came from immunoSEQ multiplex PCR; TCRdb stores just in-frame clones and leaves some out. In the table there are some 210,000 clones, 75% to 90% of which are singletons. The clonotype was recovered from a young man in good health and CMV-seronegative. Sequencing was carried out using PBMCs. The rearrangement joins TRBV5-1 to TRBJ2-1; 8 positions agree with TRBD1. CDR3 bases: TGCGCCAGCAGCAGACAGGGGAAGGTCGGCGATGAGCAGTTCTTC. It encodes CASSRQGKVGDEQFF. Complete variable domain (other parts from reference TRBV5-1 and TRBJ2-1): KAGVTQTPRYLIKTRGQQVTLSCSPISGHRSVSWYQQTPGQGLQFLFEYFSETQRNKGNFPGRFSGRQFSNSRSEMNVSTLELGDSALYLCASSRQGKVGDEQFFGPGTRLTVL.